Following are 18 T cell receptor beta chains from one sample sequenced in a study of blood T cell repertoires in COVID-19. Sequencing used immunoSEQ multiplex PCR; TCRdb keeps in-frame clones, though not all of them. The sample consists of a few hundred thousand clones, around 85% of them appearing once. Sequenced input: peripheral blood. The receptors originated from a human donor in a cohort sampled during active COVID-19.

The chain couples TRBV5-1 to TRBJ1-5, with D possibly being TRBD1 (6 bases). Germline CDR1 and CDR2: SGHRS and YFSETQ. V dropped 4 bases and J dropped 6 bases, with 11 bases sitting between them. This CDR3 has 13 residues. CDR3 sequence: CASSVGAGQPQHF. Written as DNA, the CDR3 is TGCGCCAGCAGCGTGGGGGCTGGTCAGCCCCAGCATTTT.

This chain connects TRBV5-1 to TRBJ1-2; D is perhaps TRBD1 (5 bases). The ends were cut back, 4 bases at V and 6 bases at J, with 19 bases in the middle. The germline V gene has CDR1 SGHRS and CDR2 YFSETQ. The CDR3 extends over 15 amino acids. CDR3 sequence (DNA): TGCGCCAGCAGCACTCTCGGGGGGGAATTGGATGGCTACACCTTC. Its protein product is CASSTLGGELDGYTF.

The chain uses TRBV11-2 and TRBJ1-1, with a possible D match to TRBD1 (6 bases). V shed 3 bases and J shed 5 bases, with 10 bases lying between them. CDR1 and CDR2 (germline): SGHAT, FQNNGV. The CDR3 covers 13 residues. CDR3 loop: CASSFPQGTEAFF. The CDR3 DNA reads TGTGCCAGCAGCTTTCCACAGGGTACTGAAGCTTTCTTT.

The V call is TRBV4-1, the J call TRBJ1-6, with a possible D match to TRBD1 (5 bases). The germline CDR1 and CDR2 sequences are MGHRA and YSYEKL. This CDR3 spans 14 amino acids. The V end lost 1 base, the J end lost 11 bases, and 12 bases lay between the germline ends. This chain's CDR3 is CASSQVEGEAPLHF. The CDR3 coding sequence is TGCGCCAGCAGCCAAGTAGAAGGGGAGGCACCCCTCCACTTT.

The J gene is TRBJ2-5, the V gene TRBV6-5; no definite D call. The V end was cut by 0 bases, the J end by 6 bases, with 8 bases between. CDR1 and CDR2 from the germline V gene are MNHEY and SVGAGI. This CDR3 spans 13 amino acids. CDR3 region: CASSYSSLQTQYF. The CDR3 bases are TGTGCCAGCAGTTACTCGAGCTTGCAGACCCAGTACTTC.

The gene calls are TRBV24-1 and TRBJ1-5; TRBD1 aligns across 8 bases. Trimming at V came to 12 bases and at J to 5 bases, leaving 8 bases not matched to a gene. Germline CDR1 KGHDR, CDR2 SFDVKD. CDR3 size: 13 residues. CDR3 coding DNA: TGTGCCTCCGCACAGGGGGGTTATCAGCCCCAGCATTTT. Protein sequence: CASAQGGYQPQHF.

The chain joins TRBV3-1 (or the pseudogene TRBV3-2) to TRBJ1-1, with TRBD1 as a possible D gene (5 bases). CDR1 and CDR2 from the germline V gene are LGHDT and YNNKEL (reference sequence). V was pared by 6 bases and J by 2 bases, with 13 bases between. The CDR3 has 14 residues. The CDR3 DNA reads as TGTGCCAGCAGACTAGCGGGGGGAAACACTGAAGCTTTCTTT. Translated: CASRLAGGNTEAFF.

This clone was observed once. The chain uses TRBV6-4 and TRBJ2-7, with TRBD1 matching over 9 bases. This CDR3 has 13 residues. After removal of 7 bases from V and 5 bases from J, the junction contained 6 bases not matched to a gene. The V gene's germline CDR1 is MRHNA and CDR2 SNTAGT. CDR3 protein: CASNRGQGDEQYF. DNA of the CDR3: TGTGCCAGCAACCGGGGACAGGGCGACGAGCAGTACTTC.

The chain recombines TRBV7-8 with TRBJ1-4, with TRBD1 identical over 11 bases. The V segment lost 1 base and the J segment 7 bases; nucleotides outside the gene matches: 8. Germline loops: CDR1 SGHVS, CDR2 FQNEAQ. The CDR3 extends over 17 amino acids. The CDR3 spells CASSLVPGTGGGEKLFF. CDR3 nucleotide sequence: TGTGCCAGCAGCTTAGTCCCCGGGACAGGGGGAGGTGAAAAACTGTTTTTT.

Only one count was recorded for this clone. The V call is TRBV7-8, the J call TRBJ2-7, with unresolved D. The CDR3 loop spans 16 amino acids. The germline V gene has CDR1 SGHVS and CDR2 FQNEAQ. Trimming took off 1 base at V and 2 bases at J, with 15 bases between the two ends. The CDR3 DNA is TGTGCCAGCAGCTTAGATCCCCCGGGTTCTACCTACGAGCAGTACTTC. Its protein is CASSLDPPGSTYEQYF.

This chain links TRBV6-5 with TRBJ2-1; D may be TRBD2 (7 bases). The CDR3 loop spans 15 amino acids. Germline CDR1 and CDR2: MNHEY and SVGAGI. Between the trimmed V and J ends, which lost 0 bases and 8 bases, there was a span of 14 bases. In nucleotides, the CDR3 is TGTGCCAGCAGTTACTCGACCGGGGGGCGGGATGAGCAGTTCTTC. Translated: CASSYSTGGRDEQFF.

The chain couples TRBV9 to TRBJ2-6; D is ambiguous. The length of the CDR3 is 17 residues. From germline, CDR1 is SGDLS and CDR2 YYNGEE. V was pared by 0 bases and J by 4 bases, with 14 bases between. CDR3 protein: CASSVDLAVMGANVLTF. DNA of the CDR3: TGTGCCAGCAGCGTAGACCTGGCGGTTATGGGGGCCAACGTCCTGACTTTC.

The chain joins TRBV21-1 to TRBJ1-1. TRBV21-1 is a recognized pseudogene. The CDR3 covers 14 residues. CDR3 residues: CASSRDGHRAEAFF. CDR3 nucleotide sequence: TGTGCCAGCAGCAGAGACGGCCACCGGGCTGAAGCTTTCTTT.

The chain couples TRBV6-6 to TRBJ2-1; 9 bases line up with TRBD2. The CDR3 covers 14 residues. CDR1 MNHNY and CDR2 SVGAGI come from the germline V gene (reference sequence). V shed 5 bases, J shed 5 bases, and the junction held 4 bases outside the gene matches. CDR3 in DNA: TGTGCCAGCAGTCCGACTAGCGGAAACAATGAGCAGTTCTTC. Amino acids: CASSPTSGNNEQFF.

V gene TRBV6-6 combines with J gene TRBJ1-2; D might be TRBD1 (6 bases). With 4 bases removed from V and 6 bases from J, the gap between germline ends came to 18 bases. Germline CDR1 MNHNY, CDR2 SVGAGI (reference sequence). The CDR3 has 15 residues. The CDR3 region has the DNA TGTGCCAGCAGTTCCTTTTCCCTTAACAGGGATGGCTACACCTTC. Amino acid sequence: CASSSFSLNRDGYTF.

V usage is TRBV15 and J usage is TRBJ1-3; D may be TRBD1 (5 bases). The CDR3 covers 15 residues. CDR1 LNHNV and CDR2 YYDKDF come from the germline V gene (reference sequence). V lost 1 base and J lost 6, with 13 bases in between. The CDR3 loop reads CATSRGWGGVNTIYF. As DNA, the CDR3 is TGTGCCACCAGCAGAGGGTGGGGGGGAGTAAACACCATATATTTT.

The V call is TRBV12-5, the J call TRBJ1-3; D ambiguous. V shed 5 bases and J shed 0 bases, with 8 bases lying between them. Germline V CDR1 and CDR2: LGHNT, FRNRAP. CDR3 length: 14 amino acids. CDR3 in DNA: TGTGCTAGTGGTCCTTCCGGCTCTGGAAACACCATATATTTT. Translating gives CASGPSGSGNTIYF.

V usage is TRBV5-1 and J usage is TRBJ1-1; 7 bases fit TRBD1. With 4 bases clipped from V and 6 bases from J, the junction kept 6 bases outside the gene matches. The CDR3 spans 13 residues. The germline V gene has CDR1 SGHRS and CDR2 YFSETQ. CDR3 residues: CASSHPGTAEAFF. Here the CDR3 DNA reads TGCGCCAGCAGCCATCCCGGGACAGCTGAAGCTTTCTTT.